The 20 T cell receptor beta chains given below trace back to one sample, sequenced in a study of shared clonotypes between healthy human individuals. Using immunoSEQ multiplex PCR, the repertoire was profiled, and TCRdb retains in-frame clones only, with some absent. The sample lists about 2 million clones; 95% were seen once. Sequencing input: naive CD4+ T cells sorted from blood. Subset noted: CD45RA+ positively selected. These receptors originate from a man aged 18 to 35 in good health.

Worth noting for this clone: The junction departs from the called germline gene at one end, perhaps through a read error. This chain uses TRBV7-7 with TRBJ2-6; D is unclear. CDR1 and CDR2 (germline): SSHAT, FNYEAQ (reference sequence). The CDR3 length is 15 residues. The chain's CDR3 is CASSPLGAGANVLTF. CDR3 in DNA: TGTGCTAGCAGCCCCTTAGGCGCTGGGGCCAACGTCCTGACTTTC.

This chain uses TRBV30 with TRBJ2-7; TRBD1 matches 9 bases. The germline CDR1 and CDR2 sequences are GTSNPN and SVGIG (reference sequence). V shed 0 bases and J 8 bases; nucleotides not matched to a gene: 2. The CDR3 contains 12 residues. CDR3 in DNA: TGTGCCTGGAGTGTAGGACAGGGGAAGCAGTACTTC. Translating gives CAWSVGQGKQYF.

The V and J genes are TRBV2 and TRBJ1-6, with TRBD1 as a possible D gene (5 bases). V shed 2 bases and J shed 8 bases, with 13 bases lying between them. CDR3 length: 15 amino acids. Germline CDR1 reads SNHLY; CDR2 reads FYNNEI. CDR3 nucleotide sequence: TGTGCCAGCAGTGAACCGGCAGGGAGAGATTCACCCCTCCACTTT. This gives the protein CASSEPAGRDSPLHF.

The chain carries TRBV7-9 and TRBJ1-3; weak D call: TRBD1 (5 bases). This CDR3 region has 15 residues. The germline CDR1 and CDR2 sequences are SEHNR and FQNEAQ (reference sequence). V was shortened by 5 bases and J by 2 bases, with 13 bases between the two germline ends. Here the CDR3 reads CASSRIWGAGNTIYF. CDR3 nucleotide sequence: TGTGCCAGCAGCCGTATTTGGGGGGCTGGAAACACCATATATTTT.

The chain carries TRBV27 and TRBJ2-2; 10 bases line up with TRBD1. Germline V CDR1 and CDR2: MNHEY, SMNVEV (reference sequence). V gave up 9 bases and J gave up 6 bases; unmatched junction bases: 7. This CDR3 region has 14 residues. The CDR3 loop reads CASTTGGESGELFF. CDR3 sequence (DNA): TGTGCCAGTACGACAGGGGGCGAGTCCGGGGAGCTGTTTTTT.

V usage is TRBV10-3 and J usage is TRBJ2-3; D gene ambiguous. Per the germline V gene, CDR1 is ENHRY and CDR2 is SYGVKD. This CDR3 is 13 amino acids long. V was trimmed by 10 bases and J by 3 bases, leaving 14 bases between them. The CDR3 reads CATRRHLTDTQYF. The DNA of the CDR3 is TGTGCCACCCGCCGACACTTAACAGATACGCAGTATTTT.

As concerns this clone: This CDR3 is also generated by other DNA sequences in the sample. The rearrangement links TRBV6-1 to TRBJ2-2; 9 bases match TRBD1. Germline V gene data show CDR1 as MNHNS and CDR2 as SASEGT. The CDR3 runs 15 residues. J lost 5 bases, V lost 1 base, and 2 bases had no gene match. The CDR3 nucleotides are TGTGCCAGCAGTGAAGGGACAGGGGAGACCGGGGAGCTGTTTTTT. Protein sequence: CASSEGTGETGELFF.

V usage is TRBV7-3 and J usage is TRBJ2-2; 7 bases line up with TRBD2. After removal of 4 bases from V and 6 bases from J, the junction contained 5 bases not matched to a gene. CDR1 is SGHTA, CDR2 FQGTGA, per germline. The CDR3 contains 14 residues. Here the CDR3 reads CASSSGLSAGELFF. The DNA of the CDR3 is TGTGCCAGCAGCTCGGGACTATCCGCCGGGGAGCTGTTTTTT.

The J gene is TRBJ1-2, the V gene TRBV25-1; possibly TRBD1 for D (5 bases). V was shortened by 5 bases and J by 5 bases, with 15 bases between the two germline ends. CDR1 MGHDK and CDR2 SYGVNS come from the germline V gene. The CDR3 extends over 14 amino acids. CDR3 residues: CASSFLGGDYGYTF. CDR3 sequence (DNA): TGTGCCAGCAGTTTTTTAGGAGGGGATTATGGCTACACCTTC.

The chain employs TRBV5-1 and TRBJ2-3; D is ambiguous. The CDR3 loop spans 13 amino acids. The germline V and J ends were trimmed by 0 bases and 5 bases, with 7 bases remaining between them. Germline V gives CDR1 SGHRS, CDR2 YFSETQ. The CDR3, as DNA: TGCGCCAGCAGCTTGGGCGCTAGAGATACGCAGTATTTT. Amino acid sequence: CASSLGARDTQYF.

This chain uses TRBV27 with TRBJ1-6; 7 bases are shared with TRBD1. The length of the CDR3 is 13 residues. V shed 3 bases, J shed 8 bases, and the junction held 1 base outside the gene matches. Looked up from germline, CDR1 is MNHEY and CDR2 is SMNVEV (reference sequence). The CDR3 nucleotides are TGTGCCAGCAGTTTCACAGGGGATTCACCCCTCCACTTT. Protein: CASSFTGDSPLHF.

The CDR3 region is CASLTGRQTDTQYF. In DNA, the CDR3 is TGCGCCAGCCTCACAGGGCGCCAAACAGATACGCAGTATTTT. This sequence joins TRBV10-2 and TRBJ2-3; tentative D call: TRBD1 (6 bases). Trimming took off 8 bases at V and 3 bases at J, with 15 bases between the two ends. The CDR3 has 14 amino acids. CDR1 and CDR2 from the germline V gene are WSHSY and SAAADI.

This rearrangement joins TRBV30 to TRBJ2-4, with a weak D call TRBD2 (5 bases). The CDR3 has 15 amino acids. Trimming stripped 5 bases from V and 1 base from J, with 15 bases between. CDR1 is GTSNPN and CDR2 is SVGIG in the germline V gene (reference sequence). The CDR3 protein is CAWAQAWEAKNIQYF. For the CDR3, the DNA is TGTGCCTGGGCTCAAGCGTGGGAGGCCAAAAACATTCAGTACTTC.

The V and J genes are TRBV6-1 and TRBJ1-2; perhaps TRBD1 as D (6 bases). The CDR3 extends over 14 amino acids. The germline V gene encodes CDR1 MNHNS and CDR2 SASEGT. V lost 3 bases to trimming and J lost 5 bases, with 13 bases between them. CDR3 sequence (DNA): TGTGCCAGCAGTGAGCCGGGACAAACTTATGGCTACACCTTC. Protein: CASSEPGQTYGYTF.

This chain uses TRBV7-3 with TRBJ2-2; tentative D call: TRBD1 (5 bases). Trimming stripped 1 base from V and 5 bases from J, with 5 bases between. CDR1 is SGHTA and CDR2 is FQGTGA in the germline V gene. The CDR3 contains 13 residues. In nucleotides, the CDR3 is TGTGCCAGCAGCTTAAAGGGGACCGGGGAGCTGTTTTTT. Translated: CASSLKGTGELFF.

J is TRBJ1-2 and V is TRBV6-1, with 9 bases matching TRBD1. This CDR3 comprises 14 residues. V dropped 3 bases and J dropped 6; count of bases not matched to a gene: 5. Per the germline V gene, CDR1 is MNHNS and CDR2 is SASEGT. In nucleotides, the CDR3 is TGTGCCAGCAGTGATCCCGGGACAGGGAATGGCTACACCTTC. Translating gives CASSDPGTGNGYTF.

The V call is TRBV6-5, the J call TRBJ2-1; D perhaps matches TRBD2 (6 bases). The CDR3 runs to 14 residues. Germline V CDR1 and CDR2: MNHEY, SVGAGI. The germline V and J ends were trimmed by 0 bases and 4 bases, with 7 bases remaining between them. The CDR3 DNA follows: TGTGCCAGCAGTTACTCGCGGGATTACAATGAGCAGTTCTTC. Encoded protein: CASSYSRDYNEQFF.

The chain is built from TRBV27 and TRBJ2-7; TRBD2 aligns across 9 bases. CDR1 MNHEY and CDR2 SMNVEV come from the germline V gene (reference sequence). This CDR3 comprises 17 residues. Germline trimming cut 2 bases from V and 1 base from J; bases unmatched to any gene: 9. The CDR3, as DNA: TGTGCCAGCAGTTTAAAGACCCCCAGCGGGGGGTCCTACGAGCAGTACTTC. Encoded protein: CASSLKTPSGGSYEQYF.

The chain joins TRBV27 to TRBJ2-5; 8 nucleotides match TRBD1. The CDR3 has 15 amino acids. V was pared by 6 bases and J by 5 bases, with 11 bases of the junction left unmatched. Germline lookup yields CDR1 MNHEY and CDR2 SMNVEV (reference sequence). The CDR3: CASSSQGAFGETQYF. CDR3 sequence (DNA): TGTGCCAGCAGCAGCCAGGGGGCATTTGGTGAGACCCAGTACTTC.

This chain uses TRBV27 with TRBJ2-7, with 10 bases aligning to TRBD1. The CDR3 spans 16 residues. J was trimmed by 0 bases and V by 5 bases; bases with no gene match: 7. Germline V lookup: CDR1 MNHEY, CDR2 SMNVEV (reference sequence). The CDR3 loop reads CASSPGQGPTSYEQYF. CDR3 in DNA: TGTGCCAGCAGTCCGGGACAGGGGCCGACCTCCTACGAGCAGTACTTC.